This T cell receptor (beta chain) was sequenced in a study of OX40 agonist ivuxolimab in advanced cancers. This CDR3 contains 18 residues. V dropped 2 bases and J dropped 3 bases, with 20 bases sitting between them. The germline gives CDR1 SGHRS, CDR2 YFSETQ. Libraries were prepared by immunoSEQ multiplex PCR; TCRdb keeps only in-frame clonotypes and omits some of them. The sample contains 81,000 or so clones, around 90% of which appear only once. The chain carries TRBV5-1 and TRBJ2-2, with D perhaps matching TRBD2 (5 bases). This specimen consisted of CD4+ or CD8+ T cells sorted from blood, obtained in a trial of the OX40 agonist ivuxolimab. This TCR came from an adult with an advanced solid tumor such as melanoma, head and neck, liver or kidney cancer. CDR3 residues: CASSFQMSGSTYTGELFF. The CDR3 DNA reads TGCGCCAGCAGCTTCCAAATGAGCGGATCTACGTACACCGGGGAGCTGTTTTTT.